This TCR beta chain was retrieved from a study of T cells after yellow fever vaccination. Making TCR cDNA involved 5'RACE template switching, which added UMIs and a universal primer site. MiXCR was run by TCRdb on the 5' RACE reads, yielding one entry per CDR3 protein. The table includes over a thousand distinct CDR3 sequences, about 10% detected once. This clonotype is medium-sized within its sample. The receptor was derived from a man between 18 and 35 years old who received the YFV17D yellow fever vaccine. The sequencing here drew on CD8+ T cells binding an NS4B(214-222) dextramer, sorted from PBMCs, taken about 20 days after the first yellow fever vaccination.

CDR3 sequence (DNA): TGCGCCAGCAGCCAAGATCAAGGCGGACAGGGGGCCTATGGCTACACCTTC. This codes for CASSQDQGGQGAYGYTF. This sequence joins TRBV4-3 and TRBJ1-2; TRBD1 matches 11 bases. The V and J ends lost 0 bases and 4 bases, in that order; junction bases with no gene match: 7. In germline, CDR1 is LGHNA, CDR2 YSLEER. CDR3 length: 17 amino acids.